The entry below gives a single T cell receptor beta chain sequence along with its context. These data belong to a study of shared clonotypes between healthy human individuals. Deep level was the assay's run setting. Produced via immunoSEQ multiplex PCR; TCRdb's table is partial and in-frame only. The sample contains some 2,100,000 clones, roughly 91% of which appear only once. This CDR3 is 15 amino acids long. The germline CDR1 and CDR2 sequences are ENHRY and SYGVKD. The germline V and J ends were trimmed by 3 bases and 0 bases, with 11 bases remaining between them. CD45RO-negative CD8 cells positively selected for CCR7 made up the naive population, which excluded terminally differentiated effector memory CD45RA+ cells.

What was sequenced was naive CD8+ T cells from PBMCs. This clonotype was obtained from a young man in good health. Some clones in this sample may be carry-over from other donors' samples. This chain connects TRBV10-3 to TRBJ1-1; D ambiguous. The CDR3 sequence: CAISDNTELNTEAFF. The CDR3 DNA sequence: TGTGCCATCAGTGATAACACGGAACTGAACACTGAAGCTTTCTTT.